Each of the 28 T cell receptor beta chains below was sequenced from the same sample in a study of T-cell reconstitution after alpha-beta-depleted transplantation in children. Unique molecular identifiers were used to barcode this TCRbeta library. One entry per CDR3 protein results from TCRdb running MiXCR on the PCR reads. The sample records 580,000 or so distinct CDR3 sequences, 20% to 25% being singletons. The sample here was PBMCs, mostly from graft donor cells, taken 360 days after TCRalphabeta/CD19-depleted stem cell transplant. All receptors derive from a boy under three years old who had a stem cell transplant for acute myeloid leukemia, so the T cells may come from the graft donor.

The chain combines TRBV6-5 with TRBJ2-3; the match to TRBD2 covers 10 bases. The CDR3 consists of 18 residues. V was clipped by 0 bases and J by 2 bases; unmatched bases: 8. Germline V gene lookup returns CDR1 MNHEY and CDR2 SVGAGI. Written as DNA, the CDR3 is TGTGCCAGCAGTTACTCGTCGTCTAGCGGGGGACCCACAGATACGCAGTATTTT. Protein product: CASSYSSSSGGPTDTQYF.

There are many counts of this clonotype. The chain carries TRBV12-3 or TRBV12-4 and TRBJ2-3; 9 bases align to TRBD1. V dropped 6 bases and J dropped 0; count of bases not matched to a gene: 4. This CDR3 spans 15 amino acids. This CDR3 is CASRDRGGSTDTQYF. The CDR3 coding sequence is TGTGCCAGCAGAGACAGGGGGGGGAGCACAGATACGCAGTATTTT.

The chain's CDR3 is CASSGERGGVYNEQFF. DNA of the CDR3: TGTGCCAGCAGTGGAGAGCGGGGGGGCGTCTACAATGAGCAGTTCTTC. The J gene is TRBJ2-1, the V gene TRBV12-3 or TRBV12-4, with 10 bases aligning to TRBD2. The CDR3 covers 16 residues. V lost 5 bases to trimming and J lost 3 bases; unmatched junction nucleotides: 7.

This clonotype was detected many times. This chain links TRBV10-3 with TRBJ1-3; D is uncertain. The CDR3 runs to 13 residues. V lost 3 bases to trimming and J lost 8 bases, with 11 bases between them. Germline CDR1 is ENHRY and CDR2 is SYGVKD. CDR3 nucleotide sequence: TGTGCCATCAGTGACCCGGACCGTTACACCATATATTTT. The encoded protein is CAISDPDRYTIYF.

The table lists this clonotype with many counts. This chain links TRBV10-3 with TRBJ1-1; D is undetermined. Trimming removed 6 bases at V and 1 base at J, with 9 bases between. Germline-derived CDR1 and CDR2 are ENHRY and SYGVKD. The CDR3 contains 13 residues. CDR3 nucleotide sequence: TGTGCCATCAGCCATACAGAGAACACTGAAGCTTTCTTT. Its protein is CAISHTENTEAFF.

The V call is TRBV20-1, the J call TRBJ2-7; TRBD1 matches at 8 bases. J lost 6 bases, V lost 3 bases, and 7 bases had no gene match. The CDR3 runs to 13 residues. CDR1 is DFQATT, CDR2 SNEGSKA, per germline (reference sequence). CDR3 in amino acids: CSARSATGVEQYV. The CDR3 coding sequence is TGCAGTGCTAGGTCTGCGACAGGGGTCGAGCAGTACGTC.

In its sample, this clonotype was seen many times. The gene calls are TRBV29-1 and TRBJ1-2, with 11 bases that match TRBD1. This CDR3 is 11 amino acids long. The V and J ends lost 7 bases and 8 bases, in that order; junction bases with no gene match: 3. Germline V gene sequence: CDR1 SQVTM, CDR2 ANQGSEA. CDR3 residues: CSGGQGEGYTF. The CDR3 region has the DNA TGCAGCGGGGGACAGGGGGAAGGCTACACCTTC.

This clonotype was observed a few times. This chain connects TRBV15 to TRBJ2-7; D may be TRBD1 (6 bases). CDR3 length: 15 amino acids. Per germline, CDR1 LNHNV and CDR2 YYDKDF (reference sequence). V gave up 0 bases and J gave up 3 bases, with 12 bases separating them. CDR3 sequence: CATSRDRRDNYEQYV. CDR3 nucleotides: TGTGCCACCAGCAGAGACCGCCGGGACAACTACGAGCAGTACGTC.

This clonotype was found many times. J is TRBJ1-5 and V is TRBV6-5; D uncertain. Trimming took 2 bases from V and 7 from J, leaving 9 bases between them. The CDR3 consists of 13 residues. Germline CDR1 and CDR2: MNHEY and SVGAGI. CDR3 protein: CASSYGGRQPQHF. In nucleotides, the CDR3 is TGTGCCAGCAGTTACGGAGGGAGGCAGCCCCAGCATTTT.

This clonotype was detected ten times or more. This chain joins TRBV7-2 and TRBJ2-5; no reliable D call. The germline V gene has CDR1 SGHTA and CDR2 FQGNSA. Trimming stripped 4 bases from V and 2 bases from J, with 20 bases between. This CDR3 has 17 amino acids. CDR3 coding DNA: TGTGCCAGCAGCTCCCTCCCCCGACACTCCTTACAAGAGACCCAGTACTTC. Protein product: CASSSLPRHSLQETQYF.

CDR3 sequence: CASSLRGGDGYTF. In nucleotides, the CDR3 is TGTGCCAGCAGCTTAAGAGGGGGAGATGGCTACACCTTC. The genes are TRBV13 and TRBJ1-2, with D maybe TRBD1 (6 bases). The CDR3 length is 13 residues. The germline V gene has CDR1 PRHDT and CDR2 FYEKMQ (reference sequence). V was clipped by 2 bases and J by 6 bases, with 10 bases between them. The whole variable domain, filled in from reference TRBV13 and TRBJ1-2, reads AAGVIQSPRHLIKEKRETATLKCYPIPRHDTVYWYQQGPGQDPQFLISFYEKMQSDKGSIPDRFSAQQFSDYHSELNMSSLELGDSALYFCASSLRGGDGYTFGSGTRLTVV.

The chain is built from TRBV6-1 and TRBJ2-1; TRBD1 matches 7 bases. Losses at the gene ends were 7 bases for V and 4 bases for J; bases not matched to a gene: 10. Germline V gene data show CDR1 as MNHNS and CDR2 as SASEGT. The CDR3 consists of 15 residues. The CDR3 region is CASTSGQDNYNEQFF. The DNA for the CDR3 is TGTGCCAGCACCTCCGGACAGGATAATTACAATGAGCAGTTCTTC.

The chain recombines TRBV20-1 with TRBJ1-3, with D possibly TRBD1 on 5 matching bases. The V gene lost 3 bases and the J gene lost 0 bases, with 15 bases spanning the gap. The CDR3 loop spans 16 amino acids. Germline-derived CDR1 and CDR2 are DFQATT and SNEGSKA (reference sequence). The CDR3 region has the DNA TGCAGTGCTAGCCTGAAAGTAGGGGTCTCTGGAAACACCATATATTTT. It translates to CSASLKVGVSGNTIYF.

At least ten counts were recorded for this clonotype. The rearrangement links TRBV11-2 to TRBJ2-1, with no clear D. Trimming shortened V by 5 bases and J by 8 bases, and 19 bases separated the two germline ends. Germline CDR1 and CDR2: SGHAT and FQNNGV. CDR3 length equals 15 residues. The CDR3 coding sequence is TGTGCCAGCAGCCGGCGACTGGGCGACTTCGATGAGCAGTTCTTC. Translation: CASSRRLGDFDEQFF.

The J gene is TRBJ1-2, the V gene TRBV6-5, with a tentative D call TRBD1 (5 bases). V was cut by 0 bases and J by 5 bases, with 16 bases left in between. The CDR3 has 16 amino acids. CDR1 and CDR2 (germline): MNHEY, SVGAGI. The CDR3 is CASSYSRQGPIYGYTF. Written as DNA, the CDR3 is TGTGCCAGCAGTTACTCTAGGCAGGGCCCCATATATGGCTACACCTTC.

The CDR3 sequence is CSAISAGGAVNEQFF. The CDR3 DNA follows: TGCAGTGCTATCAGTGCGGGGGGCGCGGTCAATGAGCAGTTCTTC. The V gene is TRBV20-1, the J gene TRBJ2-1; 8 positions match TRBD2. This CDR3 spans 15 amino acids. The germline CDR1 and CDR2 sequences are DFQATT and SNEGSKA (reference sequence). V was pared by 4 bases and J by 6 bases, with 11 bases of the junction left unmatched.

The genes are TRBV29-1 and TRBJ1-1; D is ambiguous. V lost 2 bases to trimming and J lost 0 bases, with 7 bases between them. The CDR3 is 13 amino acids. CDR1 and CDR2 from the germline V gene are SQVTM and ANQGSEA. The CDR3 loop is CSVENVLNTEAFF. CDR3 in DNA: TGCAGCGTTGAAAACGTCCTGAACACTGAAGCTTTCTTT.

Here the CDR3 DNA reads TGTGCCAGCAGCCACCCGGGGACTAGCTGGGATTACAATGAGCAGTTCTTC. Translated: CASSHPGTSWDYNEQFF. The J gene is TRBJ2-1, the V gene TRBV21-1; TRBD2 reflects the table's D call only, with no check against the DNA. TRBV21-1 counts as a pseudogene. The CDR3 is 17 amino acids.

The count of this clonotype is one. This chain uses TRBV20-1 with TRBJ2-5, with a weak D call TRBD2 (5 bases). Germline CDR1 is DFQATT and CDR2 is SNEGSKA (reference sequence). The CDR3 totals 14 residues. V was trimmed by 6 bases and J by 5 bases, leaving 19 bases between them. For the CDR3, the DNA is TGCAGTGCCCGGAAACTAGTGGGAGTGGAGACCCAGTACTTC. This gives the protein CSARKLVGVETQYF.

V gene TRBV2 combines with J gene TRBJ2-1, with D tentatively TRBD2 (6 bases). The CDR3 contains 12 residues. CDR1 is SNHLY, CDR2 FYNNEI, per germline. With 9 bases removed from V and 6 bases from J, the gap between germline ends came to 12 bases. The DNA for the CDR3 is TGTGCCAGGGGTGGGACTGGCAATGAGCAGTTCTTC. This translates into CARGGTGNEQFF.

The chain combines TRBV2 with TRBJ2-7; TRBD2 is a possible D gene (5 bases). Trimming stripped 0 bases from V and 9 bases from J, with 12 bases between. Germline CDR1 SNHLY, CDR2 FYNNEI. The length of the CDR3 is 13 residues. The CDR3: CASSEASSPGQYF. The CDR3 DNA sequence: TGTGCCAGCAGTGAAGCTTCTAGCCCCGGGCAGTACTTC.

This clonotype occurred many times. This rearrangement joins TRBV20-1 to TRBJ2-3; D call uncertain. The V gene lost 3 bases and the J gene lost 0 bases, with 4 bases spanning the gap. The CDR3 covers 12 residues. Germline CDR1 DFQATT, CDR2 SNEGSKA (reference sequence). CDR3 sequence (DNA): TGCAGTGCTAGCGGAAGCACAGATACGCAGTATTTT. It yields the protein CSASGSTDTQYF.

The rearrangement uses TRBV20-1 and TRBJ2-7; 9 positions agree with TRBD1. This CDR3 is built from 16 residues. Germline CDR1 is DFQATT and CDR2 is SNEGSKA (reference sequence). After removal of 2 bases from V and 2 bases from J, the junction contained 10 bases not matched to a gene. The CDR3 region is CSARPFGGTGPYEQYV. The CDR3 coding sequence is TGCAGTGCTAGACCTTTTGGCGGGACAGGGCCCTACGAGCAGTACGTC.

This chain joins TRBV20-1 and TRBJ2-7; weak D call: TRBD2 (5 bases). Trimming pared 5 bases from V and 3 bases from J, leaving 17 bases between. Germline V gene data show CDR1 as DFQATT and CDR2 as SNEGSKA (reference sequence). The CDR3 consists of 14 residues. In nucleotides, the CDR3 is TGCAGTGCTCCGGACGGCCGGGGTTTCTACGAGCAGTACTTC. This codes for CSAPDGRGFYEQYF.

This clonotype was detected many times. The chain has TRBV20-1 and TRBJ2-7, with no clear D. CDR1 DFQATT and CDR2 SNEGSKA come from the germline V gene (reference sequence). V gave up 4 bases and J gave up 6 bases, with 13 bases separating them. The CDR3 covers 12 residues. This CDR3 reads CSAMHRSSEQYV. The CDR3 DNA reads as TGCAGTGCTATGCATCGGTCGAGCGAGCAGTACGTC.

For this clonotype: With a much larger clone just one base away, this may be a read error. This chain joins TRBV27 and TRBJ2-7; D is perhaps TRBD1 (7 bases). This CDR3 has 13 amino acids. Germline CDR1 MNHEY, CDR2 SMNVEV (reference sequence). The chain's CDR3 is CASWGDSFYGQYF. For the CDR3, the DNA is TGTGCCAGCTGGGGGGACAGCTTCTACGGGCAGTACTTC.

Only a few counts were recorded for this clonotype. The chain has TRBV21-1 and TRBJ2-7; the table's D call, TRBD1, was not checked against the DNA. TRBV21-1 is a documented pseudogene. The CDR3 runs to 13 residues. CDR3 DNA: TGTGCCAGCAGCAAGAGTAGGACAGGGAGCATGTACGTC. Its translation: CASSKSRTGSMYV.

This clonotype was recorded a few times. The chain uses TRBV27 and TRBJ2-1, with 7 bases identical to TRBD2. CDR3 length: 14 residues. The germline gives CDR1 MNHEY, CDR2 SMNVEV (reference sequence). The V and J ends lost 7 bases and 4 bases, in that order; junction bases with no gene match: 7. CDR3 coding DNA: TGTGCCAGCATGTGGGGGGGAGGATACAATGAGCAGTTCTTC. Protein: CASMWGGGYNEQFF.